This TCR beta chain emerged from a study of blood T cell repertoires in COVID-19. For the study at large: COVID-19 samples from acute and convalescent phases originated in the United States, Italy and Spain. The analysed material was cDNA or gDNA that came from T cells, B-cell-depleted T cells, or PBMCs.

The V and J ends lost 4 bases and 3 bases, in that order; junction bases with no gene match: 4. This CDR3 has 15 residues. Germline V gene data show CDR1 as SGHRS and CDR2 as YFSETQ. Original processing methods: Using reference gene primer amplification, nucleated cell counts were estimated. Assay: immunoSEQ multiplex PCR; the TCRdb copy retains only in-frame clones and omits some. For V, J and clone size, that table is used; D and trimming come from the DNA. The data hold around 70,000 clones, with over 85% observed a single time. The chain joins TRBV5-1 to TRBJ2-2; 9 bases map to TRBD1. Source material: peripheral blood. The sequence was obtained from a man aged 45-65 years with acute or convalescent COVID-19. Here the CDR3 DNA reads TGCGCCAGCAGCCAGACAGGGGGGTACACCGGGGAGCTGTTTTTT. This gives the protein CASSQTGGYTGELFF.